Here is one TCR beta chain with its context. Its cognate antigen is unknown. These data belong to a study of cytomegalovirus exposure and HLA in healthy donors. Study-level points and caveats: In the analysis, some V segments, TRBV6-2 and TRBV6-3 included, were excluded as indistinguishable. Later analysis found that TCR beta chains associated with HLA were more clonally expanded than other, equally common chains.

Germline lookup yields CDR1 MGHRA and CDR2 YSYEKL. The CDR3 spans 16 residues. The V and J ends lost 0 bases and 7 bases, in that order; junction bases with no gene match: 10. The PCR employed 60 Vbeta primers together with 13 Jbeta primers. Method: immunoSEQ multiplex PCR; TCRdb's copy keeps in-frame clones and lacks some. The sample carries fewer than 80,000 clones, around 74% recorded once. V and J are TRBV4-1 and TRBJ2-7, with TRBD2 identical over 9 bases. This TCR came from a woman aged 60-75 years in good health and CMV-seropositive. Source material: PBMCs. The CDR3 bases are TGCGCCAGCAGCCAAGAGGCGGCTAGCGGGATGAGTGAGCAGTACTTC. This encodes CASSQEAASGMSEQYF.